This entry lists 9 T cell receptor beta chains sequenced from one sample in a study of cytomegalovirus exposure and HLA in healthy donors. Researchers ran the PCR with 60 Vbeta and 13 Jbeta primers. TCRdb keeps only in-frame clones here, not all; method: immunoSEQ multiplex PCR. The sample lists approximately 190,000 clones, about 81% seen once, with around 2% in the top ten. Sequencing was carried out using PBMCs. Source of these receptors: a woman under 30 in good health and CMV-seropositive.

The rearrangement links TRBV7-3 to TRBJ2-1; tentatively, D is TRBD2 (6 bases). V shed 5 bases and J shed 14 bases, with 16 bases lying between them. CDR3 length: 12 amino acids. The germline V gene has CDR1 SGHTA and CDR2 FQGTGA. CDR3 in amino acids: CASSPGTPGEFF. The CDR3 DNA is TGTGCCAGCAGCCCAGGGACTCCGGGGGAGTTCTTC.

The chain joins TRBV6-1 to TRBJ1-1, with unresolved D. CDR1 and CDR2 from the germline V gene are MNHNS and SASEGT. The germline V and J ends were trimmed by 4 bases and 1 base, with 10 bases remaining between them. CDR3 length: 14 residues. CDR3 loop: CASSVVNANTEAFF. DNA for the CDR3: TGTGCCAGCAGTGTAGTGAATGCGAACACTGAAGCTTTCTTT.

This clone was recorded a few times. This chain uses TRBV2 with TRBJ1-1; D ambiguous. Trimming stripped 5 bases from V and 0 bases from J, with 7 bases between. The CDR3 has 13 residues. Germline-derived CDR1 and CDR2 are SNHLY and FYNNEI. The CDR3 loop reads CASSITMNTEAFF. The DNA of the CDR3 is TGTGCCAGCAGTATAACAATGAACACTGAAGCTTTCTTT.

This clone has just one count. Compared with germline, one end of the junction differs, possibly owing to a read error. The V and J genes are TRBV11-2 and TRBJ2-6, with D possibly being TRBD1 (5 bases). In germline, CDR1 is SGHAT, CDR2 FQNNGV. This CDR3 has 17 residues. DNA of the CDR3: TGTGCCAGCAGCTTAGATGTGGCGTCATCTGGGGCCAACGGCCTGACTTTC. It specifies CASSLDVASSGANGLTF.

The chain combines TRBV28 with TRBJ1-6, with unresolved D. There are 16 residues in the CDR3. V was shortened by 2 bases and J by 6 bases, with 14 bases between the two germline ends. The germline V gene has CDR1 MDHEN and CDR2 SYDVKM. The CDR3 loop reads CASSLNRYIGNSPLHF. The CDR3 nucleotides are TGTGCCAGCAGTTTAAACCGGTATATCGGTAATTCACCCCTCCACTTT.

This chain joins TRBV6-6 and TRBJ2-2; tentatively, D is TRBD1 (5 bases). This CDR3 contains 16 residues. Germline loops: CDR1 MNHNY, CDR2 SVGAGI (reference sequence). The ends were cut back, 6 bases at V and 1 base at J, with 15 bases in the middle. The CDR3 sequence is CASSQGWGRNTGELFF. The CDR3 DNA follows: TGTGCCAGCAGCCAAGGGTGGGGCAGGAACACCGGGGAGCTGTTTTTT.

The chain recombines TRBV19 with TRBJ2-4; 15 positions agree with TRBD2. In germline, CDR1 is LNHDA, CDR2 SQIVND (reference sequence). The CDR3 is 17 amino acids. V trimming: 5 bases; J trimming: 4 bases; junction bases outside the gene matches: 6. The CDR3 sequence is CASSPRTSGGEKNIQYF. The DNA for the CDR3 is TGTGCCAGTAGTCCCCGGACTAGCGGGGGGGAAAAAAACATTCAGTACTTC.

This clone was observed once. This rearrangement joins TRBV25-1 to TRBJ2-1; possible D gene TRBD2, 6 bases. V lost 2 bases, J lost 6 bases, and 17 bases lay in between. Germline CDR1 is MGHDK and CDR2 is SYGVNS. The CDR3 contains 16 residues. The CDR3 sequence is CASSEGGAHGGNEQFF. DNA for the CDR3: TGTGCCAGCAGTGAAGGAGGAGCTCACGGGGGCAATGAGCAGTTCTTC.

This sequence joins TRBV7-9 and TRBJ1-2; 8 bases agree with TRBD1. The CDR3 totals 16 residues. V trimming: 0 bases; J trimming: 7 bases; junction bases outside the gene matches: 10. CDR1 is SEHNR, CDR2 FQNEAQ, per germline (reference sequence). The CDR3 region is CASSLANDRGIRGYTF. The CDR3 DNA is TGTGCCAGCAGCTTAGCTAACGACAGGGGAATCCGTGGCTACACCTTC.